Detailed here is one T cell receptor beta chain. TCRdb's copy holds only in-frame clones and misses some; the assay was immunoSEQ multiplex PCR. The sample lists a few million clones, approximately 94% occurring once. Germline assignment: CDR1 SGHTA and CDR2 FQGNSA. The CDR3 length is 18 residues. V lost 5 bases and J lost 0, with 22 bases in between. The data are from a study of shared clonotypes between healthy human individuals. The sequenced sample was naive CD4+ T cells sorted from blood. This sample's subset: CD45RA+ positively selected. The sequence was collected from a man in his late teens or twenties in good health. The gene calls are TRBV7-2 and TRBJ1-1, with D tentatively TRBD1 (6 bases). The CDR3 spells CASSPRFPGQSLNTEAFF. The CDR3 nucleotides read TGTGCCAGCAGCCCCCGTTTCCCCGGACAGAGCTTGAACACTGAAGCTTTCTTT.